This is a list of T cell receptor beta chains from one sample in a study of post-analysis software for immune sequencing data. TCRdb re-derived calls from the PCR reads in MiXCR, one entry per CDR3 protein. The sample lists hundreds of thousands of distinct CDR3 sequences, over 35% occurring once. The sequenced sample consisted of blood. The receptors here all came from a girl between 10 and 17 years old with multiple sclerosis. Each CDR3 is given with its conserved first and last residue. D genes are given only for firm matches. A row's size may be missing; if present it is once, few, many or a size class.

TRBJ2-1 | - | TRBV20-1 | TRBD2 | TGCAGTGCTAGAGATTGGGGTAGCGGGAGCCACAATGAGCAGTTCTTC | CSARDWGSGSHNEQFF
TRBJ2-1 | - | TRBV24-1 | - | TGTGCCACCAGTGACCACCCATCAGTCGGCGGCTACAATGAGCAGTTCTTC | CATSDHPSVGGYNEQFF
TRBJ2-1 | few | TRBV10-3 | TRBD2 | TGTGCCATCTCATTTAGCGGGAGGGGGTCCTACAATGAGCAGTTCTTC | CAISFSGRGSYNEQFF
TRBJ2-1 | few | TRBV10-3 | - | TGTGCCATCAGTCCCACGGGCAATGAGCAGTTCTTC | CAISPTGNEQFF
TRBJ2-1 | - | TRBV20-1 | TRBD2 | TGCAGTGCTAGAGATCTAGCGGGAAACAATGAGCAGTTCTTC | CSARDLAGNNEQFF
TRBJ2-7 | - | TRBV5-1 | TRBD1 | TGCGCCAGCACCGACAGGGGCAGGGGGCGACACGAGCAGTACTTC | CASTDRGRGRHEQYF
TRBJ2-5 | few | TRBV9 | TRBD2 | TGTGCCAGCAGCGGAGGACTAGCGGGAGTACGGGAGACCCAGTACTTC | CASSGGLAGVRETQYF
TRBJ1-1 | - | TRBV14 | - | TGTGCCAGCAGCCAAGTTCGGGGAGTAGCTTTCTTT | CASSQVRGVAFF
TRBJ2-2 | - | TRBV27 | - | TGTGCCAGCAGGAAGAACACCGGGGAGCTGTTTTTT | CASRKNTGELFF
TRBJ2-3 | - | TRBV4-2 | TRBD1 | TGTGCCAGCAGCCCCCGGGACAGGGGGGCAGATACGCAGTATTTT | CASSPRDRGADTQYF
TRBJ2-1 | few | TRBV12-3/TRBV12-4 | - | TGTGCCAGCAGCAGACAGAACAATGAGCAGTTCTTC | CASSRQNNEQFF
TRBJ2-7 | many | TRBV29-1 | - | TGCAGCGTTGAGGGGGACTACGAGCAGTACTTC | CSVEGDYEQYF
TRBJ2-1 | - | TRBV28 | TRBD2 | TGTGCCAGCAGTTTTAGAGGGCACCGGACTAGCGGGAACATCAATGAGCAGTTCTTC | CASSFRGHRTSGNINEQFF
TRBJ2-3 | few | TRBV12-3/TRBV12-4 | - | TGTGCCAGCAGTTCCGTCGGCACAGATACGCAGTATTTT | CASSSVGTDTQYF